This section outlines one T cell receptor beta chain sequence together with its context. Germline V gene lookup returns CDR1 LGHNA and CDR2 YNFKEQ. Deletions cut 4 bases from V and 0 bases from J, with 18 bases between. There are 17 residues in the CDR3. This sample stems from a study of blood T cell repertoires in COVID-19. Generated by immunoSEQ multiplex PCR, the TCRdb table keeps only in-frame clones and is missing some. The table includes about 120,000 clones, 86% detected once. Sequenced sample: peripheral blood. The sequence derives from a man aged 40-49 years with acute or convalescent COVID-19. The chain uses TRBV4-2 and TRBJ1-1, with TRBD1 as a possible D gene (6 bases). The CDR3 DNA reads as TGTGCCAGCAGCCGTCGGACAGCCAGCCCTATGAACACTGAAGCTTTCTTT. Translating it yields CASSRRTASPMNTEAFF.